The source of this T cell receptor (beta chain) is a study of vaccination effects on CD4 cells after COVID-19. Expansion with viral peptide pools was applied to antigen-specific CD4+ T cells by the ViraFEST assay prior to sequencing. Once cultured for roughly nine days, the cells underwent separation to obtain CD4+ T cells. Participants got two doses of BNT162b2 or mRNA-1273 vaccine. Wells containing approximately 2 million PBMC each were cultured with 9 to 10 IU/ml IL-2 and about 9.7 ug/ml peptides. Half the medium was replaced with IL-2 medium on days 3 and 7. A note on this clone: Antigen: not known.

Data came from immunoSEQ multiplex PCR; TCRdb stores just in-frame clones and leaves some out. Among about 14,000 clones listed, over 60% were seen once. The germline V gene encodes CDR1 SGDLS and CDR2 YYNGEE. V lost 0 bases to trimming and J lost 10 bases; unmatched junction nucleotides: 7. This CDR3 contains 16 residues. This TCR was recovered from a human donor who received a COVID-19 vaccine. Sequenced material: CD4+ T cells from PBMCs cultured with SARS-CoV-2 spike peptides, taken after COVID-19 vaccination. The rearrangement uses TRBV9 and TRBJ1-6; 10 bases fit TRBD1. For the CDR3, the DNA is TGTGCCAGCAGCGTAGGGGCCGGGACAGGGGAATCACCCCTCCACTTT. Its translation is CASSVGAGTGESPLHF. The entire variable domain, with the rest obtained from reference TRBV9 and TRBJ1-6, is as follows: DSGVTQTPKHLITATGQRVTLRCSPRSGDLSVYWYQQSLDQGLQFLIQYYNGEERAKGNILERFSAQQFPDLHSELNLSSLELGDSALYFCASSVGAGTGESPLHFGNGTRLTVT.